This record looks at one TCR beta chain sequence and its context. Its antigen remains unidentified. The data derive from a study of beta chain features in type 1 diabetes. Whole-study findings and limits: All four CD4+ subsets of Type 1 diabetes patients contained TCRB CDR3s that were moderately but significantly shorter.

Each of the sorted populations had a purity greater than 95%. What was sequenced were expressed TCRB transcripts, since all of the isolated RNA had been reverse transcribed. TCRdb's copy holds only in-frame clones and misses some; the assay was immunoSEQ multiplex PCR. The repertoire holds under 300,000 clones, with 14% as singletons. The length of the CDR3 is 15 residues. The V gene end was trimmed by 4 bases and the J gene end by 2 bases; junction bases not matched to a gene: 7. The germline CDR1 and CDR2 sequences are SGHDN and FVKESK. This chain joins TRBV14 and TRBJ1-1; 7 bases agree with TRBD1. The sequence came from a man younger than 40 with type 1 diabetes. The material sequenced was naive CD4+ T cells from blood. CDR3 loop: CASSRPGDRNTEAFF. The CDR3 bases are TGTGCCAGCAGCCGCCCCGGGGACAGAAACACTGAAGCTTTCTTT.